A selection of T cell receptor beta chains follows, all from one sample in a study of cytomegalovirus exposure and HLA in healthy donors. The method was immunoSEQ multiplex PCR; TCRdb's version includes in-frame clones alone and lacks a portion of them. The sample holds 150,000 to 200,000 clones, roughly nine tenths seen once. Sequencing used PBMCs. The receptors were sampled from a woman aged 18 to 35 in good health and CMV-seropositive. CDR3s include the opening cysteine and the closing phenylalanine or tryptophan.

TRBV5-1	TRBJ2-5	CASSFGETQYF
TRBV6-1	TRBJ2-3	CASSPLAGGADTQYF
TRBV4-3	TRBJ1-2	CASSQERSAGDYGYTF
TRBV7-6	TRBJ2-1	CASSGVAGGPGNEQFF
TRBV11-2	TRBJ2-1	CASSLEGQVDEQFF
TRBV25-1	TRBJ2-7	CASSVGTVNYEQYF
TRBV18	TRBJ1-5	CASSRDYSNQPQHF
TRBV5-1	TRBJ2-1	CASSYMDRANEQFF
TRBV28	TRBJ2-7	CASSWGDHYEQYF
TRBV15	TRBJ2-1	CATSPRTSSNEQFF
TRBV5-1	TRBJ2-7	CASSLGEAGGTDEQYF
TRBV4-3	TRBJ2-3	CASSQEAIGLAGADTQYF
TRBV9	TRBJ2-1	CASSVGGRGNNEQFF
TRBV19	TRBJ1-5	CASQALGGMSNQPQHF
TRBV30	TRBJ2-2	CAAAGGLNTGELFF
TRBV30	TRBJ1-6	CAWIGGENSPLHF
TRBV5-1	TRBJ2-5	CASNLGGQGGQETQYF
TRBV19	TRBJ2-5	CASSPELRDRGRETQYF
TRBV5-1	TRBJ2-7	CASSLVAGGLTYEQYF
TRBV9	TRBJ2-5	CASGNGQFQETQYF
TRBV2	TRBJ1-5	CASSADRGSNQPQHF
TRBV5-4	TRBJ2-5	CASSPYRGESQETQYF
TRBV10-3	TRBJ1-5	CAISPTGDQPQHF
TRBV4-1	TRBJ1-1	CASSRPSGGDTEAFF
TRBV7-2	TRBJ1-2	CASSLDGQGLVTF
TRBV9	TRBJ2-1	CASSVAQAGPGGGRQFF